This T cell receptor beta chain came from a study of radiation and T cells in renal cell carcinoma. This clone showed up just a few times. The CDR3 has 14 amino acids. Germline CDR1 and CDR2: SQVTM and ANQGSEA. V was shortened by 5 bases and J by 0 bases, with 10 bases between the two germline ends. This table comes from immunoSEQ multiplex PCR, and its TCRdb copy is limited to in-frame clones, with some not included. The sample includes over 60,000 clones, around four fifths seen only once; the top ten take approximately 2.4%. Time point of the sample: blood 4 weeks post-SBRT, at nephrectomy. The treatment here: 15 Gy SBRT to primary tumor, nephrectomy 4 weeks later. Nephrectomy followed 15 Gy stereotactic body radiation by 4 weeks.

The clonotype comes from a woman aged 55-75 years with renal cell carcinoma. The chain uses TRBV29-1 and TRBJ2-2, with D perhaps matching TRBD1 (6 bases). The sequences come from blood, collected from a patient whose treatment included radiotherapy and nephrectomy. In DNA, the CDR3 is TGCAGCGTTACAGGGACGGCGAACACCGGGGAGCTGTTTTTT. This sequence encodes CSVTGTANTGELFF.